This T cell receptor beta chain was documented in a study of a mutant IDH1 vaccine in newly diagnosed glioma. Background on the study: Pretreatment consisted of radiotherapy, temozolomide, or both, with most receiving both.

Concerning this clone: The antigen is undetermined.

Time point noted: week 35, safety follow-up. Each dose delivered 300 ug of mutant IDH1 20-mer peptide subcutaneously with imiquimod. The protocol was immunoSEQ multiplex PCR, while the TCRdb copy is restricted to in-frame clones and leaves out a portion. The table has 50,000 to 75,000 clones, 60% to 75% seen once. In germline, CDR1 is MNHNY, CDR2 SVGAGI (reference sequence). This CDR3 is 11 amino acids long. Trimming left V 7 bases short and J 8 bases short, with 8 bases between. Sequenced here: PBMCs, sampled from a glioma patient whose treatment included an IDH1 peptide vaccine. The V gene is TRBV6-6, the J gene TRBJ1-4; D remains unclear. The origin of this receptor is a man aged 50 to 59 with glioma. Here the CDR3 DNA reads TGTGCCAGCAAGGGAGGGGAAAAACTGTTTTTT. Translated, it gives CASKGGEKLFF.